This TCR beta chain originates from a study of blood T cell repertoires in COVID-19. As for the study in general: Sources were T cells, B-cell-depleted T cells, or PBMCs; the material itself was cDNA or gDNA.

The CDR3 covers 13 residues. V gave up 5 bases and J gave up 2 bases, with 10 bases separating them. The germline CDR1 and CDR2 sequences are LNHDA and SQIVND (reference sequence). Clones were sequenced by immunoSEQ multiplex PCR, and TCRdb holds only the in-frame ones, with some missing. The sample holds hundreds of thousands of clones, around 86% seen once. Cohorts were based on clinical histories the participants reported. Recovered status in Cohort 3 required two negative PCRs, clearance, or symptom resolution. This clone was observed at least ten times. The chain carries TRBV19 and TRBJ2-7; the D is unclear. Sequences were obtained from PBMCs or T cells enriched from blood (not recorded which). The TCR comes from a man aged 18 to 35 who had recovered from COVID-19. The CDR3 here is CASSETPAYEQYF. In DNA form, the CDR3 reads TGTGCCAGTAGTGAAACCCCAGCCTACGAGCAGTACTTC.